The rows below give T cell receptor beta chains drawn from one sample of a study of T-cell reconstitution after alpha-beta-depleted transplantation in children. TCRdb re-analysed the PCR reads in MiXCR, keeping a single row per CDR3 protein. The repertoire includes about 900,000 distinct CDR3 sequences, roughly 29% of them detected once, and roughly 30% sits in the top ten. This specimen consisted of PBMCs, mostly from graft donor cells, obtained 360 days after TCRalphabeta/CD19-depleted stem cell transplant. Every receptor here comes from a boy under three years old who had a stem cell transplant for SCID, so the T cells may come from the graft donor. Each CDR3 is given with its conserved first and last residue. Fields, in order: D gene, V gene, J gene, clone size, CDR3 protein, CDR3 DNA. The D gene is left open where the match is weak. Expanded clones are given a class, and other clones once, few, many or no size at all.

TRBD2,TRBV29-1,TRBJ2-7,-,CSVVGGGAYEQYF,TGCAGCGTTGTAGGCGGGGGGGCGTACGAGCAGTACTTC
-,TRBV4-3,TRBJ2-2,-,CASGRTVNTGELFF,TGCGCCAGCGGCAGGACGGTGAACACCGGGGAGCTGTTTTTT
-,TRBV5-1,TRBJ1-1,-,CASSLGQGIKNTEAFF,TGCGCCAGCAGCTTGGGGCAGGGGATAAAGAACACTGAAGCTTTCTTT
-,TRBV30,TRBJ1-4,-,CAWTGRFLGEKLFF,TGTGCCTGGACAGGGCGTTTCCTAGGGGAAAAACTGTTTTTT
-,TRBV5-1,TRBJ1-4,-,CASSLRDVDEKLFF,TGCGCCAGCAGCTTGCGGGACGTGGATGAAAAACTGTTTTTT
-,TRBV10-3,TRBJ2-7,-,CAISGGLSYEQYF,TGTGCCATCAGTGGAGGGTTATCCTACGAGCAGTACTTC
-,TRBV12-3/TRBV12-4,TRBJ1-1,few,CASVDGGRTADWNTEAFF,TGTGCCAGCGTTGATGGGGGGAGGACAGCGGACTGGAACACTGAAGCTTTCTTT
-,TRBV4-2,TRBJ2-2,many,CASSQFGTGELFF,TGTGCCAGCAGCCAATTTGGAACCGGGGAGCTGTTTTTT
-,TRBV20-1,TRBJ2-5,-,CSAAGGRAPSATQYF,TGCAGTGCTGCAGGGGGGAGGGCCCCGAGTGCGACCCAGTACTTC
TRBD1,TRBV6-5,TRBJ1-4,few,CASSYSTGGGEKLFF,TGTGCCAGCAGTTACTCAACAGGGGGCGGTGAAAAACTGTTTTTT
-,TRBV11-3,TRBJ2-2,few,CASSLDGALPGELFF,TGTGCCAGCAGCCTAGACGGGGCCCTCCCCGGGGAGCTGTTTTTT
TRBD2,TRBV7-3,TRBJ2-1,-,CASSTTGGQYNEQFF,TGTGCCAGCAGCACCACGGGGGGGCAATACAATGAGCAGTTCTTC
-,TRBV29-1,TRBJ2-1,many,CSVAGKNEQFF,TGCAGCGTTGCCGGGAAAAATGAGCAGTTCTTC
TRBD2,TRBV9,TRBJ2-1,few,CASSARGLAGGQQFF,TGTGCCAGCAGCGCACGTGGACTAGCGGGGGGCCAACAGTTCTTC
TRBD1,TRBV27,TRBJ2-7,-,CASSLGAGTGDYEQYF,TGTGCCAGCAGTTTAGGCGCCGGGACAGGTGACTACGAGCAGTACTTC
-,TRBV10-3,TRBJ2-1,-,CAISEDELSYNEQFF,TGTGCCATCAGTGAAGATGAACTGTCCTACAATGAGCAGTTCTTC
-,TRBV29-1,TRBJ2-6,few,CSVELQGSGANVLTF,TGCAGCGTTGAACTCCAGGGCTCTGGGGCCAACGTCCTGACTTTC
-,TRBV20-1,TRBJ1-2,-,CSARRQSPSGYTF,TGCAGTGCCAGGAGACAGAGCCCTTCTGGCTACACCTTC
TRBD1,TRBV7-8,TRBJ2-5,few,CASTDRGRRETQYF,TGTGCCAGCACTGACAGGGGGCGCCGAGAGACCCAGTACTTC
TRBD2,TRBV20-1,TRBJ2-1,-,CSANSGGANNEQFF,TGCAGTGCAAATAGCGGGGGGGCTAACAATGAGCAGTTCTTC
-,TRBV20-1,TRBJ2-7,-,CSASPDMAYEQYF,TGCAGTGCTAGTCCGGACATGGCCTACGAGCAGTACTTC
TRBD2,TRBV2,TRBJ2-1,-,CASSAGTSGYNEQFF,TGTGCCAGCAGTGCCGGGACTAGCGGATACAATGAGCAGTTCTTC
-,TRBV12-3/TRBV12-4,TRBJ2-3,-,CASSGGGRWDTQYF,TGTGCCAGCAGTGGAGGGGGGAGGTGGGATACGCAGTATTTT
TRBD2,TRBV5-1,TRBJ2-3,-,CASSFGGFADTQYF,TGCGCCAGCAGCTTCGGGGGGTTTGCAGATACGCAGTATTTT